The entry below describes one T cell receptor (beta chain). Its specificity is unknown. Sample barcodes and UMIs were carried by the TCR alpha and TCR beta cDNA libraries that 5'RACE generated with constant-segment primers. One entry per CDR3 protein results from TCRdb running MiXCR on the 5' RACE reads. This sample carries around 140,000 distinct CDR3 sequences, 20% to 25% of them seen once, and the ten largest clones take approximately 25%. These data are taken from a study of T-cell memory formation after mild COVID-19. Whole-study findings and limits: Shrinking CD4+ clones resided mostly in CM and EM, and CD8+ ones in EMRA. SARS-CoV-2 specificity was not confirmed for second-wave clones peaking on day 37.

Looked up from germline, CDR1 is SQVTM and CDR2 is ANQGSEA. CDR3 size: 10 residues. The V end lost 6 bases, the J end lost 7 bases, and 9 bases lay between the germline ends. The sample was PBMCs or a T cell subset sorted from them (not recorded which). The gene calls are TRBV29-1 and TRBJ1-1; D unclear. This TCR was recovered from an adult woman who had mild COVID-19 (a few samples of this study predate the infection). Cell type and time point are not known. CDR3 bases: TGCAGCGTCGCTGGAGGTGAAGCTTTCTTT. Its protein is CSVAGGEAFF.